Sequencing of this TCR beta chain was carried out in a study of blood T cell repertoires in COVID-19. Study context: The origin of the acute and convalescent COVID-19 samples was the United States, Italy and Spain. Sources were T cells, B-cell-depleted T cells, or PBMCs; the material itself was cDNA or gDNA.

Per the authors' pipeline: The assay estimated nucleated cells by amplifying reference gene primers. Measured with immunoSEQ multiplex PCR; TCRdb has only the in-frame clones, and not every one. V and J calls and clone size are given by that table; D and trimming were obtained from the DNA. This table holds 200,000 to 300,000 clones, 86% found once. CDR1 is SNHLY and CDR2 is FYNNEI in the germline V gene. This CDR3 spans 16 amino acids. V dropped 6 bases and J dropped 8; count of bases not matched to a gene: 15. Source material: peripheral blood. This sequence was found in a man younger than 40 with active or convalescent COVID-19. V and J are TRBV2 and TRBJ1-2; 10 nucleotides match TRBD1. For the CDR3, the DNA is TGTGCCAGCAGGCCGCCCGGGACAGGGGCGGTTGGGGGCTACACCTTC. This codes for CASRPPGTGAVGGYTF.